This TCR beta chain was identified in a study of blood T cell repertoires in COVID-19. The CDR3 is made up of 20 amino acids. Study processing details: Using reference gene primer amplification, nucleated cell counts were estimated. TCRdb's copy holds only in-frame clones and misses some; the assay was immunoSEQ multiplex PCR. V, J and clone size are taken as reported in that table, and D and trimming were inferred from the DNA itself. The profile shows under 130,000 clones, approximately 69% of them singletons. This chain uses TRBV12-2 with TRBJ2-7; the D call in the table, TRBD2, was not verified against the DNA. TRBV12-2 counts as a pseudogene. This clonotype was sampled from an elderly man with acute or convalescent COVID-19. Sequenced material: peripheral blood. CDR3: CASRSGLKASGRIFHYEQYF. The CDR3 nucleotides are TGTGCAAGTCGATCCGGATTGAAGGCCAGCGGGAGGATCTTCCACTACGAGCAGTACTTC.